The clone carrying this T cell receptor (beta chain) was counted ten times or more. Its antigen is not identified. This entry belongs to a study of T-cell reconstitution after alpha-beta-depleted transplantation in children. Study results and caveats: Once a year had passed after transplant, T-cell counts and diversity came mostly from newly produced T cells. Expanded clones from the graft, numbering several hundred, reportedly supplied alpha-beta T cells about two months after transplant. From surviving recipient T cells and thymic progenitors came the high day-60 TCRbeta diversity observed in some patients.

V lost 6 bases and J lost 1, with 20 bases in between. The V gene's germline CDR1 is DFQATT and CDR2 SNEGSKA (reference sequence). The CDR3 length is 16 residues. Using unique molecular identifiers, the investigators prepared the TCRbeta library. Each CDR3 protein is one row after TCRdb ran MiXCR on the PCR reads. The sample yields over 85,000 distinct CDR3 sequences, roughly 6% seen once. This chain uses TRBV20-1 with TRBJ2-3; D assignment may be TRBD1 or TRBD2 (5 bases each). This receptor was taken from a female patient aged 2 to 10 who had a stem cell transplant for Fanconi anemia, so the T cells may come from the graft donor. The material sequenced was PBMCs, mostly from graft donor cells, taken 60 days after TCRalphabeta/CD19-depleted stem cell transplant. In DNA form, the CDR3 reads TGCAGTGCCAAGAGGCCCGGGACCCGCGGCACAGATACGCAGTATTTT. This sequence encodes CSAKRPGTRGTDTQYF.